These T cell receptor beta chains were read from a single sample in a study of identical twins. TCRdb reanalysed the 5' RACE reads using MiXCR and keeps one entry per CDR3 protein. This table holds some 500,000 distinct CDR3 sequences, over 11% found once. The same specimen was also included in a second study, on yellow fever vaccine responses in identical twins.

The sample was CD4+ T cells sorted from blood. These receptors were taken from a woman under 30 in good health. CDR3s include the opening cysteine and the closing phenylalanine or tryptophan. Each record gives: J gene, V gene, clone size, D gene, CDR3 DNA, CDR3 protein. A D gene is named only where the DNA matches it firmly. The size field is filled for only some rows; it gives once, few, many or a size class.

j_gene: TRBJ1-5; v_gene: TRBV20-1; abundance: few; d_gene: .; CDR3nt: TGCAGTGTGCTGGATAGCAATCAGCCCCAGCATTTT; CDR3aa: CSVLDSNQPQHF
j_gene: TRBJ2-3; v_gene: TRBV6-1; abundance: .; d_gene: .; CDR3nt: TGTGCCAGCAGGCCAGACCACACAGATACGCAGTATTTT; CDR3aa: CASRPDHTDTQYF
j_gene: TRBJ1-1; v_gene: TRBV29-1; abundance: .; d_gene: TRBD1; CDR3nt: TGCAGCGTTGAACCCACCGGGACAGGGGGGCCGACTATCACTGAAGCTTTCTTT; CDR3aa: CSVEPTGTGGPTITEAFF
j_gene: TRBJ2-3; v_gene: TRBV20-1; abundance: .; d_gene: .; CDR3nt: TGCAGTGCTACGACCTCGACCCCCACAGATACGCAGTATTTT; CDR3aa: CSATTSTPTDTQYF
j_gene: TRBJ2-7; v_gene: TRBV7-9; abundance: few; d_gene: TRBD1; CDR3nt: TGTGCCAGCAGCTCGACAGGGGCCTACGAGCAGTACTTC; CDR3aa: CASSSTGAYEQYF
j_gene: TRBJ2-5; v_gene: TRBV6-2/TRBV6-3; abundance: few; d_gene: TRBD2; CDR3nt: TGTGCCAGCAGTGCCGTGAGCGGGAGGGTCCAAGAGACCCAGTACTTC; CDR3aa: CASSAVSGRVQETQYF
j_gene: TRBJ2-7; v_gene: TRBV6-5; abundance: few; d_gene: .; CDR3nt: TGTGCCAGCGGTTACAGCGAGCAGTACTTC; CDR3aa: CASGYSEQYF
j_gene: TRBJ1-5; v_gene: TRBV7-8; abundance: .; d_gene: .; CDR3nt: TGTGCCAGCAGCTTAGACATCGGTCAGCCCCAGCATTTT; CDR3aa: CASSLDIGQPQHF
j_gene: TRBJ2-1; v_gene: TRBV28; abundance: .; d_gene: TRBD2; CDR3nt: TGTGCCAGCAGTCCGGGAGGGACGGGATACAATGAGCAGTTCTTC; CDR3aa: CASSPGGTGYNEQFF
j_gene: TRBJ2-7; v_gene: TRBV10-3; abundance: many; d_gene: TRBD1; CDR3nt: TGTGCCATCAGTGCACATCCGGGACAGGGGGACCACGAGCAGTACTTC; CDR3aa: CAISAHPGQGDHEQYF
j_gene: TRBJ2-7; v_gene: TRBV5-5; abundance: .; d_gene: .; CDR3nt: TGTGCCAGCAGCTTGGGCCCGGAATCCTCCTACGAGCAGTACTTC; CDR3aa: CASSLGPESSYEQYF
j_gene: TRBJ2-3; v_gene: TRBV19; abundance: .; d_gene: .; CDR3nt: TGTGCCAGTAGTATAGCGGGGGCCCACACAGATACGCAGTATTTT; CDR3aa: CASSIAGAHTDTQYF
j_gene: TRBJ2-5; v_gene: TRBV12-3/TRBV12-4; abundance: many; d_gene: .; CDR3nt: TGTGCCAGCCAGATGAAAGAGACCCAGTACTTC; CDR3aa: CASQMKETQYF
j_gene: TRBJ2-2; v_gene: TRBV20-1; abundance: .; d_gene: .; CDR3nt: TGCAGTGCTCCTACTGGATTATTAGGAAGGAGTCCCGGGGAGCTGTTTTTT; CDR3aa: CSAPTGLLGRSPGELFF
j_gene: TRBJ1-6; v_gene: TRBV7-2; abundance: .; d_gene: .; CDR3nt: TGTGCCAGCAGCTTGAACCGGGGTGATAATTCACCCCTCCACTTT; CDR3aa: CASSLNRGDNSPLHF
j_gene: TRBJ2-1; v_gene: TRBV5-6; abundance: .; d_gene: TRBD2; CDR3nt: TGTGCCAGCAGCTTGGTGGAGGGACTAGTCTACAATGAGCAGTTCTTC; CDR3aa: CASSLVEGLVYNEQFF
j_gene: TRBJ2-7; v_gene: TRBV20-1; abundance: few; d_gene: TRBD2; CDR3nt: TGCAGCGGCCGACCGGGGGGGCCCTACGAGCAGTACTTC; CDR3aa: CSGRPGGPYEQYF
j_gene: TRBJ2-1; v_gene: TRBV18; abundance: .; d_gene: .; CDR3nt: TGTGCCAGCTCACCGGGACAGCTTCTAGCGCGAGGGCAGTTCTTC; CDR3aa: CASSPGQLLARGQFF
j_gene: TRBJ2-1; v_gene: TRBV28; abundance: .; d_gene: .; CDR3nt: TGTGCCAGCATCGAGTACAATGAGCAGTTCTTC; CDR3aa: CASIEYNEQFF
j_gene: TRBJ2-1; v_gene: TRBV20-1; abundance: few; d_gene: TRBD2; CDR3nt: TGCAGTGCTAGGAAAAGCGGGGGAGCCTACAATGAGCAGTTCTTC; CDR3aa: CSARKSGGAYNEQFF
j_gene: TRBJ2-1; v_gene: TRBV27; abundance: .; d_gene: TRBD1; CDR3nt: TGTGCCAGCAGTTTGCCCGGGACAGGGGTTCGAACGAGCTCCTACAATGAGCAGTTCTTC; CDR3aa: CASSLPGTGVRTSSYNEQFF
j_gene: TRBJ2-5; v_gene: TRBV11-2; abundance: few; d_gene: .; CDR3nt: TGTGCCAGCAGCTTAGATGGCCTGTACCAAGAGACCCAGTACTTC; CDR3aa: CASSLDGLYQETQYF
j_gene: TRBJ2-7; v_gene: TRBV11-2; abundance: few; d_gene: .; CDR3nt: TGTGCCAGCAGCTTCCGGAGGCCCCCCGACGAGCAGTACTTC; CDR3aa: CASSFRRPPDEQYF
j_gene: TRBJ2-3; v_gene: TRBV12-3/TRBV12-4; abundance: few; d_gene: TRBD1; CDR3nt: TGTGCCAGCAGTTTAGGGACAGGGAAGAGCAAAGATACGCAGTATTTT; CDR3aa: CASSLGTGKSKDTQYF
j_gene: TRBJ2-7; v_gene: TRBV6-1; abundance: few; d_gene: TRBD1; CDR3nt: TGTGCCAGCAGTCTTACAGGGGGCGCGTGGTCCTACGAGCAGTACTTC; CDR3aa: CASSLTGGAWSYEQYF
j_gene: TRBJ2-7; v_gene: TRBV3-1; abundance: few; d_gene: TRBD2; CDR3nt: TGTGCCAGCAGCCTACGTCTAGCGGGGGGGCCGGGGGCTTACGAGCAGTACTTC; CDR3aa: CASSLRLAGGPGAYEQYF
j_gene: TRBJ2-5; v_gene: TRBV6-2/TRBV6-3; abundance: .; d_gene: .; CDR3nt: TGTGCCAGTACCCGAAATCAGGAGACCCAGTACTTC; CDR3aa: CASTRNQETQYF
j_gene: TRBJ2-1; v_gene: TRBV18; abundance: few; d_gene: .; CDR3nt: TGTGCCAGCTCACCACTAGACGGGGGACGGAGAAGGTCCTACAATGAGCAGTTCTTC; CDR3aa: CASSPLDGGRRRSYNEQFF
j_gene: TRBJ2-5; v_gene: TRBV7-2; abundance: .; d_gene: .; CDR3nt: TGTGGCAGCATCCACCGGGGGCAGTACCAAGAGACCCAGTACTTC; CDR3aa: CGSIHRGQYQETQYF
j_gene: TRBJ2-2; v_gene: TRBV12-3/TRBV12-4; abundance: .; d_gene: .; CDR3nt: TGTGCCAGCAGTTCGGGGGACACCTACACCGGGGAGCTGTTTTTT; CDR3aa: CASSSGDTYTGELFF
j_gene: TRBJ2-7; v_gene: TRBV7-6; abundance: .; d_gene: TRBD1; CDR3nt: TGTGCCAGCAGCTTGGGGGACAGGCCGTCCTACGAGCAGTACTTC; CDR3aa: CASSLGDRPSYEQYF
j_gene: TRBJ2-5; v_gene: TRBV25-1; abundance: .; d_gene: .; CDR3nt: TGTGCCAGCAGCCCGGTCGGGCAGGCCTTATGGTCCCAGTACTTC; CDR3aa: CASSPVGQALWSQYF
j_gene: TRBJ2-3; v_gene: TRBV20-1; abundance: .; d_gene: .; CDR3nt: TGCAGTGCCCCTTATAGTCCGGGCGGCACAGATACGCAGTATTTT; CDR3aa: CSAPYSPGGTDTQYF
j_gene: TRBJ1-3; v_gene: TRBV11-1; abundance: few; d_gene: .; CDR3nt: TGTGCCAGCAGCTCCCCTAGCCGGGGAGAGGGGGAAGTTGGAAACACCATATATTTT; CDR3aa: CASSSPSRGEGEVGNTIYF
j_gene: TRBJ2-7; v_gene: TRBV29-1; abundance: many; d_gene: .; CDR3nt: TGCAGCTCCCGGATGGGCGTCGAGCAGTACTTC; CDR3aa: CSSRMGVEQYF
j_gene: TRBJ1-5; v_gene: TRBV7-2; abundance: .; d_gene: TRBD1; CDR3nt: TGTGCCAGCAAACCGACAGGGGCGGGCAATCAGCCCCAGCATTTT; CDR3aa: CASKPTGAGNQPQHF
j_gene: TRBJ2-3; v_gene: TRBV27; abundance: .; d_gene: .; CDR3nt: TGTGCCAGCAGTTTACTAGGGGCGGGGGATACGCAGTATTTT; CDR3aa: CASSLLGAGDTQYF
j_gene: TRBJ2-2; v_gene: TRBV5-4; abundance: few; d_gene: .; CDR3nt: TGTGCCAGCAGCTTGGTAATAGTACGGCGCGGGACAAGATCCGGGGAGCTGTTTTTT; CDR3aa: CASSLVIVRRGTRSGELFF
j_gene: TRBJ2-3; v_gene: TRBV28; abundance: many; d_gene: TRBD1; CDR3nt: TGTGCCAGCAGAAAAGACAGGGGACATTCAGATACGCAGTATTTT; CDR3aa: CASRKDRGHSDTQYF
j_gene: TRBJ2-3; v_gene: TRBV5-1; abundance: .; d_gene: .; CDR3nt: TGCGCCAGCAGCTTGGATCCGGCCTCCGGTTGGACAGATACGCAGTATTTT; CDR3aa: CASSLDPASGWTDTQYF
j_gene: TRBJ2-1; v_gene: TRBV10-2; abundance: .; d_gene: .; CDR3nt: TGCGCCAGCAGTGAGGTCCTTGGGATCCAACTCGGAGAGCAGTTCTTC; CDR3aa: CASSEVLGIQLGEQFF
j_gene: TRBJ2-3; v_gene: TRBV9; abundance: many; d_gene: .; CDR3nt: TGTGCCAGCAGCGTAGTGGGCACAGATACGCAGTATTTT; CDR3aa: CASSVVGTDTQYF
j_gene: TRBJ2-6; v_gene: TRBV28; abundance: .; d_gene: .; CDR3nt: TGTGCCAGCAGTTTACACCCCTCTGGGGCCAACGTCCTGACTTTC; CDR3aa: CASSLHPSGANVLTF
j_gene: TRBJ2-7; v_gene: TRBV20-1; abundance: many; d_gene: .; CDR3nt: TGCAGTGCTAGAGTGGACAGCTACACCTACGAGCAGTACTTC; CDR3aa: CSARVDSYTYEQYF
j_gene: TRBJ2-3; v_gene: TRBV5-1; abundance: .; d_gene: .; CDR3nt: TGCGCCAGCAGGGCCAGGGAATCCCGACTAAACACAGATACGCAGTATTTT; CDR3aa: CASRARESRLNTDTQYF
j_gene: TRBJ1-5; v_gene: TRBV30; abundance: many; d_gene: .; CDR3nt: TGTGCCTGGAGTGATCGCAGGGAACAGCCCCAGCATTTT; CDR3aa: CAWSDRREQPQHF